A single sample is the source of the 5 T cell receptor beta chains below, sequenced in a study of T cell changes during pregnancy in multiple sclerosis. The repertoire was sequenced with immunoSEQ multiplex PCR; TCRdb's copy has only in-frame clones and lacks some. The sample yields approximately 9,000 clones, about 83% seen once. The material was CD8+ T cells from peripheral blood mononuclear cells, obtained in the third trimester of pregnancy. The source of these receptors is a female donor in good health, enrolled as a control in a pregnancy study.

This chain joins TRBV27 and TRBJ2-3, with D possibly TRBD2 on 6 matching bases. Germline loops: CDR1 MNHEY, CDR2 SMNVEV (reference sequence). The CDR3 loop spans 13 amino acids. V dropped 10 bases and J dropped 1 base, with 12 bases sitting between them. The CDR3 bases are TGTGCCATCCAGCCGGGGGGCACAGATACGCAGTATTTT. This encodes CAIQPGGTDTQYF.

J is TRBJ1-4 and V is TRBV6-1, with TRBD1 identical over 10 bases. Germline V CDR1 and CDR2: MNHNS, SASEGT. The trim removed 6 bases at V and 5 bases at J, leaving 3 bases unmatched. The CDR3 contains 14 residues. In nucleotides, the CDR3 is TGTGCCAGCAGGGAGGGACAGGGGAATGAAAAACTGTTTTTT. Its protein is CASREGQGNEKLFF.

The rearrangement joins TRBV28 to TRBJ1-3; 9 nucleotides align to TRBD1. Germline lookup yields CDR1 MDHEN and CDR2 SYDVKM. The CDR3 extends over 16 amino acids. J lost 2 bases, V lost 1 base, and 3 bases had no gene match. The CDR3 here is CASSLSGTGTGNTIYF. CDR3 nucleotide sequence: TGTGCCAGCAGTTTATCTGGGACAGGGACTGGAAACACCATATATTTT.

This clone showed up just once. The chain carries TRBV19 and TRBJ1-2; TRBD1 is a possible D gene (5 bases). V was trimmed by 7 bases and J by 4 bases, leaving 22 bases between them. Germline loops: CDR1 LNHDA, CDR2 SQIVND (reference sequence). The CDR3 totals 16 residues. The CDR3, as DNA: TGTGCCAGTACCTCCCAAAGCAGGGTTGTCGGCTATGGCTACACCTTC. Translating gives CASTSQSRVVGYGYTF.

The rearrangement links TRBV7-8 to TRBJ2-7, with TRBD1 matching 8 bases. The germline V gene encodes CDR1 SGHVS and CDR2 FQNEAQ. This CDR3 is built from 15 residues. The junction had 11 bases not matched to a gene; V was cut back by 5 bases and J by 5 bases. In DNA, the CDR3 is TGTGCCAGCAGCCACGCCGCAGGGGGCGTCGACGAGCAGTACTTC. This sequence encodes CASSHAAGGVDEQYF.